These 20 T cell receptor beta chains came from one sample sequenced in a study of blood T cell repertoires in COVID-19. TCRdb's copy holds only in-frame clones and misses some; the assay was immunoSEQ multiplex PCR. The top ten clones hold 4.5% to 5.5% of a sample with 80,000 or so clones, about 80% of them seen once. The sequencing sample was made of peripheral blood. All receptors come from a woman aged 70-85 years with acute or convalescent COVID-19.

This chain uses TRBV13 with TRBJ1-1, with D unresolved. The germline gives CDR1 PRHDT, CDR2 FYEKMQ (reference sequence). The CDR3 runs 12 residues. Trimming took 5 bases from V and 4 from J, leaving 8 bases between them. CDR3 sequence: CASSLVPTEAFF. The CDR3 nucleotides read TGTGCCAGCAGCCTCGTTCCCACTGAAGCTTTCTTT.

The table lists this clone with a count of one. The genes are TRBV9 and TRBJ1-1; 7 positions match TRBD1. The CDR3 is 17 residues long. Looked up from germline, CDR1 is SGDLS and CDR2 is YYNGEE. After removal of 3 bases from V and 0 bases from J, the junction contained 11 bases not matched to a gene. CDR3 nucleotides: TGTGCCAGCAGCGAGTGGACAGGAGTCTCTGTGAACACTGAAGCTTTCTTT. It is translated as CASSEWTGVSVNTEAFF.

The chain employs TRBV9 and TRBJ2-5; the match to TRBD2 covers 8 bases. CDR1 is SGDLS and CDR2 is YYNGEE in the germline V gene. CDR3 length equals 16 residues. J lost 1 base, V lost 0 bases, and 5 bases had no gene match. The CDR3 sequence: CASSVAGGAGQETQYF. As DNA, the CDR3 is TGTGCCAGCAGCGTAGCCGGGGGGGCGGGCCAAGAGACCCAGTACTTC. Complete variable domain (other parts from reference TRBV9 and TRBJ2-5): DSGVTQTPKHLITATGQRVTLRCSPRSGDLSVYWYQQSLDQGLQFLIQYYNGEERAKGNILERFSAQQFPDLHSELNLSSLELGDSALYFCASSVAGGAGQETQYFGPGTRLLVL.

The chain combines TRBV29-1 with TRBJ1-2, with 10 bases identical to TRBD1. Germline CDR1 reads SQVTM; CDR2 reads ANQGSEA. The CDR3 contains 13 residues. With 0 bases clipped from V and 7 bases from J, the junction kept 2 bases outside the gene matches. The CDR3 here is CSVEEGDRGGYTF. The DNA for the CDR3 is TGCAGCGTTGAAGAGGGGGACAGGGGTGGCTACACCTTC. Together with reference TRBV29-1 and TRBJ1-2, the CDR3 gives the full variable domain: SAVISQKPSRDICQRGTSLTIQCQVDSQVTMMFWYRQQPGQSLTLIATANQGSEATYESGFVIDKFPISRPNLTFSTLTVSNMSPEDSSIYLCSVEEGDRGGYTFGSGTRLTVV.

The chain combines TRBV7-2 with TRBJ1-2, with 7 nucleotides matching TRBD1. The ends lost 5 bases at V and 4 bases at J; junction bases unmatched: 4. Germline CDR1 SGHTA, CDR2 FQGNSA. The CDR3 is 13 residues long. CDR3 in DNA: TGTGCCAGCAGCCAAAGACAGGGCTATGGCTACACCTTC. As protein: CASSQRQGYGYTF.

The chain couples TRBV10-3 to TRBJ1-1, with unresolved D. The V end lost 0 bases, the J end lost 0 bases, and 5 bases lay between the germline ends. This CDR3 has 14 residues. Germline V gene lookup returns CDR1 ENHRY and CDR2 SYGVKD. CDR3 protein: CAISESYVNTEAFF. The CDR3 DNA reads TGTGCCATCAGTGAGTCTTATGTGAACACTGAAGCTTTCTTT.

The chain carries TRBV19 and TRBJ1-6; 8 positions agree with TRBD1. V trimming: 6 bases; J trimming: 5 bases; junction bases outside the gene matches: 0. Germline V gives CDR1 LNHDA, CDR2 SQIVND (reference sequence). The length of the CDR3 is 13 residues. As DNA, the CDR3 is TGTGCCAGTAGGACAGGGGATAATTCACCCCTCCACTTT. Amino acids: CASRTGDNSPLHF.

As concerns this clone: The junction shows a germline mismatch at one end, possibly a read error. This chain connects TRBV6-1 to TRBJ1-5; no definite D call. CDR3 size: 12 residues. Germline V gene lookup returns CDR1 MNHNS and CDR2 SASEGT. CDR3 residues: CASSEVGRLTNF. The CDR3 DNA reads TGTGCCAGCAGTGAAGTGGGCCGCCTGACGAATTTT.

The chain is built from TRBV6-5 and TRBJ2-2; D possibly corresponds to TRBD2 (6 bases). V gave up 2 bases and J gave up 2 bases, with 12 bases separating them. Per germline, CDR1 MNHEY and CDR2 SVGAGI. The CDR3 is 16 residues long. CDR3 in DNA: TGTGCCAGCAGTTACGCGGGACGCAGAAACACCGGGGAGCTGTTTTTT. Translation gives CASSYAGRRNTGELFF.

The rearrangement links TRBV24-1 to TRBJ1-5; D gene uncertain. V was pared by 7 bases and J by 7 bases, with 16 bases between. Germline V gives CDR1 KGHDR, CDR2 SFDVKD. The CDR3 spans 14 residues. In DNA, the CDR3 is TGTGCCACCAGACCATTTCGGGTCTCCCAGCCCCAGCATTTT. Translated, it gives CATRPFRVSQPQHF.

The count of this clone is one. J is TRBJ1-2 and V is TRBV5-1, with 9 bases fitting TRBD1. Germline values: CDR1 SGHRS, CDR2 YFSETQ. CDR3 length: 13 amino acids. V lost 7 bases to trimming and J lost 0 bases; unmatched junction nucleotides: 1. As DNA, the CDR3 is TGCGCCAGCCGACAGGGGGCTAACTATGGCTACACCTTC. This codes for CASRQGANYGYTF. Together with reference TRBV5-1 and TRBJ1-2, the CDR3 gives the full variable domain: KAGVTQTPRYLIKTRGQQVTLSCSPISGHRSVSWYQQTPGQGLQFLFEYFSETQRNKGNFPGRFSGRQFSNSRSEMNVSTLELGDSALYLCASRQGANYGYTFGSGTRLTVV.

The CDR3 DNA is TGTGCCAGCAGCGGCGAGCGGGGGGCCTACGAGCAGTACTTC. Translation gives CASSGERGAYEQYF. The chain joins TRBV7-9 to TRBJ2-7; TRBD2 agrees at 9 bases. The V and J ends lost 5 bases and 2 bases, in that order; junction bases with no gene match: 4. Germline V gene data show CDR1 as SEHNR and CDR2 as FQNEAQ (reference sequence). This CDR3 has 14 residues.

This sequence joins TRBV19 and TRBJ1-2; weak D call: TRBD1 (5 bases). The V end lost 3 bases, the J end lost 2 bases, and 13 bases lay between the germline ends. The CDR3 loop spans 15 amino acids. Germline-derived CDR1 and CDR2 are LNHDA and SQIVND (reference sequence). The CDR3 bases are TGTGCCAGTAGTATGGGGTTGGCAGGGAACTATGGCTACACCTTC. It yields the protein CASSMGLAGNYGYTF.

This clone came up once. The chain recombines TRBV19 with TRBJ2-1; D unresolved. Trimming shortened V by 1 base and J by 0 bases, and 4 bases separated the two germline ends. CDR3 length: 14 amino acids. Germline CDR1 reads LNHDA; CDR2 reads SQIVND (reference sequence). Here the CDR3 DNA reads TGTGCCAGTAGTATAGCGAGCTCCTACAATGAGCAGTTCTTC. Its protein is CASSIASSYNEQFF.

The CDR3 reads CATSDWSSGGLDTQYF. CDR3 in DNA: TGTGCCACCAGTGATTGGTCTAGCGGGGGGCTAGATACGCAGTATTTT. The chain has TRBV24-1 and TRBJ2-3; 11 nucleotides match TRBD2. V trimming: 2 bases; J trimming: 5 bases; junction bases outside the gene matches: 5. In germline, CDR1 is KGHDR, CDR2 SFDVKD. The CDR3 is 16 residues long.

The V call is TRBV5-6, the J call TRBJ2-5, with TRBD1 matching 9 bases. Germline CDR1 SGHDT, CDR2 YYEEEE. The length of the CDR3 is 15 residues. V shed 7 bases, J shed 5 bases, and the junction held 12 bases outside the gene matches. The CDR3 bases are TGTGCCAGCGCCGAGGGACAGGGAAGCCGGGAGACCCAGTACTTC. Translation gives CASAEGQGSRETQYF.

This clone was seen once. The V and J genes are TRBV5-1 and TRBJ1-2; D perhaps matches TRBD1 (6 bases). CDR1 and CDR2 from the germline V gene are SGHRS and YFSETQ. This CDR3 contains 14 residues. Deletions cut 0 bases from V and 8 bases from J, with 14 bases between. The CDR3 region is CASSLGPTGWGYTF. The DNA of the CDR3 is TGCGCCAGCAGCTTGGGGCCCACAGGGTGGGGCTACACCTTC.

The chain joins TRBV19 to TRBJ1-5, with D perhaps matching TRBD1 (5 bases). The CDR3 runs to 15 residues. CDR1 is LNHDA and CDR2 is SQIVND in the germline V gene (reference sequence). Trimming stripped 8 bases from V and 4 bases from J, with 18 bases between. DNA of the CDR3: TGTGCCAGTCTCCCGATCGGCAGGGTAAATCAGCCCCAGCATTTT. It translates to CASLPIGRVNQPQHF.

This clone has more than one count but fewer than ten. The gene calls are TRBV27 and TRBJ1-2; D perhaps matches TRBD1 (5 bases). The CDR3 is 13 amino acids. CDR1 and CDR2 (germline): MNHEY, SMNVEV (reference sequence). The germline V and J ends were trimmed by 4 bases and 3 bases, with 9 bases remaining between them. The CDR3 loop reads CASSWQGHYGYTF. CDR3 DNA: TGTGCCAGCAGTTGGCAGGGTCACTATGGCTACACCTTC.

This clone was observed a few times. The chain has TRBV15 and TRBJ1-2; 7 nucleotides align to TRBD1. CDR1 is LNHNV, CDR2 YYDKDF, per germline (reference sequence). CDR3 length: 13 residues. V trimming: 4 bases; J trimming: 2 bases; junction bases outside the gene matches: 1. CDR3 loop: CATSMDRNYGYTF. CDR3 sequence (DNA): TGTGCCACCAGCATGGACAGGAACTATGGCTACACCTTC.